This TCR beta chain was found in a study of low-dose radiotherapy and immunotherapy resistance in tumors. Across the whole study: Treatment consisted of nivolumab 240 mg every two weeks and ipilimumab 1 mg/kg every six weeks, given intravenously to patients.

The CDR3 is 15 residues long. CDR1 LNHDA and CDR2 SQIVND come from the germline V gene (reference sequence). V trimming: 6 bases; J trimming: 3 bases; junction bases outside the gene matches: 7. First-strand cDNA relied on TRAV- and TRBV-specific primers spanning alpha and beta chains. With a constant-region primer and a V-primer adapter, TCRs were subjected to roughly 18 PCR cycles of amplification. TCRdb redid the calling of the reads with MiXCR, one entry per CDR3 protein. This table holds 75,000 to 95,000 distinct CDR3 sequences, more than 8% found once. This sample's time point: before trial treatment. In the RACIN dose-escalation trial, donors got nivolumab plus ipilimumab with aspirin, cyclophosphamide and radiotherapy. This clonotype was seen ten or more times.

This receptor was identified in a male donor with prostate cancer. The sequences come from PBMCs, collected before treatment. This chain links TRBV19 with TRBJ2-3; TRBD1 matches at 9 bases. DNA for the CDR3: TGTGCCAGTAGACTTACCGGGACAGGGACAGATACGCAGTATTTT. It encodes CASRLTGTGTDTQYF.